The source of this T cell receptor beta chain is a study of shared clonotypes between healthy human individuals. Study-level findings and limits: Clonotypes shared by all four sorted-subset donors had higher generation probabilities than non-shared clonotypes.

Concerning this clone itself: The antigen is not known.

The CDR3 has 15 amino acids. The germline V gene encodes CDR1 SEHNR and CDR2 FQNEAQ (reference sequence). With V trimmed by 10 bases and J by 3 bases, 7 bases remained unmatched. CD8 cells regarded as naive lacked CD45RO, were positively chosen for CCR7, and omitted terminally differentiated effector memory CD45RA+ cells. Assay used: immunoSEQ multiplex PCR; TCRdb lists only in-frame clones, some missing. The sample has 630,000 or so clones, roughly 98% seen once; the top ten hold approximately 0.33%. The V and J genes are TRBV7-9 and TRBJ2-3, with 13 bases identical to TRBD2. The TCR was taken from a young man in good health. Sequenced material: naive CD8+ T cells sorted from blood. The CDR3 loop is CATNEGLAGTDTQYF. The CDR3 DNA follows: TGTGCCACAAACGAGGGACTAGCGGGGACAGATACGCAGTATTTT.